This T cell receptor beta chain was found in a study of T cell changes during pregnancy in multiple sclerosis. The table came from immunoSEQ multiplex PCR; TCRdb's copy has only in-frame clones and leaves some out. The data hold about 21,000 clones, with approximately 90% observed a single time. The CDR3 is 13 amino acids. Trimming pared 5 bases from V and 6 bases from J, leaving 14 bases between. Germline values: CDR1 MNHEY, CDR2 SMNVEV (reference sequence). The J gene is TRBJ2-7, the V gene TRBV27; the D gene is possibly TRBD2 (5 bases). The input for sequencing was CD8+ T cells from peripheral blood mononuclear cells, taken in the third trimester of pregnancy. The TCR originated in a female donor in good health, enrolled as a control in a pregnancy study. CDR3 sequence reads: CASSENGVSEQYF. The CDR3 bases are TGTGCCAGCAGTGAGAACGGGGTGTCCGAGCAGTACTTC.